This paragraph reports one T cell receptor beta chain. The antigen remains unidentified. The data originate from a study of cytomegalovirus exposure and HLA in healthy donors. Study-level findings and limits: Subsequent analysis of the 100 to 150 validation repertoires found a tendency for first-cohort TCR clusters to co-occur. Three CMV-associated chains were confirmed in vitro to be specific for CMV antigens.

TCRdb's table, derived via immunoSEQ multiplex PCR, lists solely in-frame clones and lacks some. This table holds about 78,000 clones, about 96% found once. This CDR3 spans 16 amino acids. CDR1 and CDR2 from the germline V gene are LGHNT and FRNRAP. Germline trimming cut 7 bases from V and 3 bases from J; bases unmatched to any gene: 8. Donors were drawn from the approximately 120-subject validation cohort, separate from the roughly 700-subject first cohort. Specimen: PBMCs. This TCR derives from a man aged 18-30 years in good health and CMV-seropositive. The chain carries TRBV12-5 and TRBJ2-1; 11 nucleotides align to TRBD2. The DNA for the CDR3 is TGTGCTAGTGCCCCGACCGGGACTAGCGGCTACAATGAGCAGTTCTTC. This codes for CASAPTGTSGYNEQFF.